The entry below describes one TCR beta chain. The antigen is undetermined. A multiplex PCR was run with 60 Vbeta primers and 13 Jbeta primers. Assay used: immunoSEQ multiplex PCR; TCRdb lists only in-frame clones, some missing. The top ten clones hold 1.7% of a sample with approximately 190,000 clones, approximately 82% of them seen once. The data were taken from a study of cytomegalovirus exposure and HLA in healthy donors. On the study more broadly: As released early, the data held 75 million to 90 million unique TCRs from HLA-typed donors.

Germline CDR1 SEHNR, CDR2 FQNEAQ (reference sequence). The CDR3 covers 16 residues. V lost 4 bases and J 8 bases, leaving 21 bases between the germline ends. Points from the study as a whole: In a later analysis, about 17,000 TCR beta sequences were associated with HLA alleles at 0.05 false discovery rate. Most TCRs appeared rarely, but some public TCRs recurred in many donors.

The sample comprised PBMCs. The receptor was isolated from a woman younger than 30 in good health and CMV-seronegative. The chain recombines TRBV7-9 with TRBJ1-5; weak D call: TRBD1 (5 bases). CDR3 region: CASSSSLDIRGEPQHF. The CDR3 nucleotides read TGTGCCAGCAGCTCCTCGTTGGACATTCGAGGAGAGCCCCAGCATTTT.